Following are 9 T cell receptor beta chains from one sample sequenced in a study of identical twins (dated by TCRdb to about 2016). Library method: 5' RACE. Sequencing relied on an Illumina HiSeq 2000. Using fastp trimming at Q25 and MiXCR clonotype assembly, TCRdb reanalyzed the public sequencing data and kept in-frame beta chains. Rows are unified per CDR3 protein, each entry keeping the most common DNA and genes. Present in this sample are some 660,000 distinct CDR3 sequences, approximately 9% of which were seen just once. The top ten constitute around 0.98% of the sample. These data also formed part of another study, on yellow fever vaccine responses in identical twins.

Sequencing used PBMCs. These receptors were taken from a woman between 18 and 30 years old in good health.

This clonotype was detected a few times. The CDR3 sequence: CASSLGSGGFDTQYF. In DNA, the CDR3 is TGCGCCAGCAGCTTGGGGAGCGGGGGCTTCGATACGCAGTATTTT. This rearrangement joins TRBV5-1 to TRBJ2-3, with 8 nucleotides matching TRBD2. The CDR3 is 15 residues long. The germline V gene encodes CDR1 SGHRS and CDR2 YFSETQ. V shed 0 bases and J 6 bases; nucleotides not matched to a gene: 6.

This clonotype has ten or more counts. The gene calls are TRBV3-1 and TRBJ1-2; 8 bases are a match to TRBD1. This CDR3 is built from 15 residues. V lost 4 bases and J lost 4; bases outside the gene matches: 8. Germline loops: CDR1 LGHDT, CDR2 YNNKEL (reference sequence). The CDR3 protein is CASSLGTGGGYGYTF. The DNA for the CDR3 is TGTGCCAGCAGCCTTGGGACAGGCGGTGGCTATGGCTACACCTTC.

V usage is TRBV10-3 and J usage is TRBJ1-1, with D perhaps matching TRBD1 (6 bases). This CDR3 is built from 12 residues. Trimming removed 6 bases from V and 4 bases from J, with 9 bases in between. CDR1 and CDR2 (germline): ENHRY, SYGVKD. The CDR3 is CAIREGGTEAFF. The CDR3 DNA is TGTGCCATCAGGGAAGGGGGCACTGAAGCTTTCTTT.

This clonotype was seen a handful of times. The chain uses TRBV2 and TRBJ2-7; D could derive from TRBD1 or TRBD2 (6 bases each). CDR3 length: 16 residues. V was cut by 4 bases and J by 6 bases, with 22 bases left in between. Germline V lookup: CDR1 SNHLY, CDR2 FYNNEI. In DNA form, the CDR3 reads TGTGCCAGCAGTGCAGACCTCGTACGGGGGCGACGCGAGCAGTACTTC. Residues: CASSADLVRGRREQYF.

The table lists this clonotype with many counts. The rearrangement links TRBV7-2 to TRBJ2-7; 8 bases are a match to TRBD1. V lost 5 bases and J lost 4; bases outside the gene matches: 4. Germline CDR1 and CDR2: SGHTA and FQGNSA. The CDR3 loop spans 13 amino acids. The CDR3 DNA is TGTGCCAGCAGCAGGGGACAGGTATACGAGCAGTACTTC. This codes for CASSRGQVYEQYF.

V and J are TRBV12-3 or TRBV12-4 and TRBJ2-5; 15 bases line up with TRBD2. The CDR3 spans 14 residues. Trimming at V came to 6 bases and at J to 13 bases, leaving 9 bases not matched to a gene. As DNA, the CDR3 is TGTGCCAGCAGCACCGGGGGACTAGCGGGAGGAAGGTACTTC. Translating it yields CASSTGGLAGGRYF.

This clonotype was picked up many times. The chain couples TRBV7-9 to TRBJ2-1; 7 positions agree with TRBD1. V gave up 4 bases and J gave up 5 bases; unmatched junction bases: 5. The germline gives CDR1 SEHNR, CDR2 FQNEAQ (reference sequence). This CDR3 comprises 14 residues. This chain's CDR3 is CASSYGTVNNEQFF. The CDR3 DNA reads TGTGCCAGCAGCTACGGGACAGTAAACAATGAGCAGTTCTTC.

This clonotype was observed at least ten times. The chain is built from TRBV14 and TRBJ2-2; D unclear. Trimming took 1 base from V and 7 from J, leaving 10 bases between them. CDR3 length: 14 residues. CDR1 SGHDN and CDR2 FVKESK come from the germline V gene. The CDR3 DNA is TGTGCCAGCAGCCAAGTTATTGCGGTCGGGGAGCTGTTTTTT. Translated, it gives CASSQVIAVGELFF.

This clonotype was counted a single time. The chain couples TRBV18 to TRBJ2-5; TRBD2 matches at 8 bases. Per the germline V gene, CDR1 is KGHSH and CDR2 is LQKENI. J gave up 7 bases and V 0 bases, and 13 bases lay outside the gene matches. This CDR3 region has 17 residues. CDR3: CASSPPAGAPIFATQYF. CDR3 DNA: TGTGCCAGCTCACCACCAGCGGGAGCCCCCATTTTCGCGACCCAGTACTTC.